What follows is one TCR beta chain and its context. Antigen unknown. Treatment of the sample: oral pan-JAK inhibitor, 5-10 mg twice daily. It was from alopecia areata patients that lesional scalp punch biopsies and peripheral blood were collected. This sample is drawn from a study of CD8+ T cells in alopecia areata. Study-level findings and limits: Administration of tofacitinib significantly diminished scalp clonality and expanded CD8+ clones within the top 100. How baseline CD8+ expansion relates to response remains uncertain (there was one nonresponder).

This CDR3 is 11 amino acids long. Germline V gives CDR1 DFQATT, CDR2 SNEGSKA (reference sequence). Trimming pared 3 bases from V and 5 bases from J, leaving 7 bases between. cDNA serving as the sequencing template came from extracted, reverse transcribed RNA. Profiled with immunoSEQ multiplex PCR; TCRdb holds only in-frame clones, not every one. Of more than 200,000 clones detected, about three fifths appear once; the ten largest clones hold 3.5% to 5%. Sequenced here: CD4+ T cells sorted from blood, sampled at week 4, from a patient treated with tofacitinib. The chain couples TRBV20-1 to TRBJ2-5; the D is unclear. This receptor was obtained from a human donor with alopecia areata. The CDR3 DNA reads TGCAGTGCTAGTCAGCTGGAGACCCAGTACTTC. Translated, it gives CSASQLETQYF.